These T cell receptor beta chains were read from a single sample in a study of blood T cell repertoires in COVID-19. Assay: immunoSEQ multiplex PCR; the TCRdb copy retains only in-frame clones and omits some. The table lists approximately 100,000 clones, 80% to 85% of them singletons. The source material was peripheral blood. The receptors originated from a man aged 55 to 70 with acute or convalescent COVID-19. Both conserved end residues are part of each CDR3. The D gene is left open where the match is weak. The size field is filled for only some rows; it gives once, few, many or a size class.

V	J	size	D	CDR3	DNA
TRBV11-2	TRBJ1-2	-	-	CASSLDQGTSGYTF	TGTGCCAGCAGCTTAGATCAAGGGACATCCGGCTACACCTTC
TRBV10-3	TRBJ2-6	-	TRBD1	CAIRTGQGATGANVLTF	TGTGCCATCCGAACCGGACAGGGGGCAACCGGGGCCAACGTCCTGACTTTC
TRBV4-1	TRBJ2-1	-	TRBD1	CASRTTGGSYNEQFF	TGCGCCAGCAGAACTACAGGGGGCTCCTACAATGAGCAGTTCTTC
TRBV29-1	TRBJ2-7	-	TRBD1	CSVVGATGARYEQYF	TGCAGCGTTGTAGGTGCGACAGGGGCACGCTACGAGCAGTACTTC
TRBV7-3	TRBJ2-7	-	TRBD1	CASSLRVGDRAEQYF	TGTGCCAGCAGCTTAAGGGTTGGGGACAGGGCGGAACAGTACTTC
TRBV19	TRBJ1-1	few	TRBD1	CASFKTRDRGLNTEAFF	TGTGCCAGTTTTAAGACCCGGGACAGGGGGCTGAACACTGAAGCTTTCTTT
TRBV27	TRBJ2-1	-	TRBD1	CASTTLGTGGNNEQFF	TGTGCCAGCACTACTTTGGGGACAGGTGGGAACAATGAGCAGTTCTTC
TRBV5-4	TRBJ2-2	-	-	CASSFPGVPAGELFF	TGTGCCAGCAGCTTCCCGGGGGTTCCTGCCGGGGAGCTGTTTTTT
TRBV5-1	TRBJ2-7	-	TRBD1	CASSFGTGSYEQYF	TGCGCCAGCAGCTTCGGGACAGGGAGCTACGAGCAGTACTTC
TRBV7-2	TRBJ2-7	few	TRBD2	CASSRRLAGGHEQYF	TGTGCCAGCAGCCGCCGACTAGCGGGGGGGCACGAGCAGTACTTC
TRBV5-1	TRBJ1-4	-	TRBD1	CASSPQGQYEKLFF	TGCGCCAGCAGCCCACAGGGGCAATATGAAAAACTGTTTTTT
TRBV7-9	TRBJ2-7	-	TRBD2	CASSTLRGGNSYEQYF	TGTGCCAGCAGCACCCTCCGCGGGGGGAACTCCTACGAGCAGTACTTC
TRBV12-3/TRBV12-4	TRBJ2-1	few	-	CASSATGMQFF	TGTGCCAGCAGCGCTACGGGTATGCAGTTCTTC
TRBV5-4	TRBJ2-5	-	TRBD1	CASSPQGAGETQYF	TGTGCCAGCAGCCCGCAGGGGGCGGGGGAGACCCAGTACTTC
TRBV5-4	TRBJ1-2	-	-	CASSPGGTNPDGGYTF	TGTGCCAGCAGCCCGGGGGGGACAAACCCGGATGGGGGCTACACCTTC
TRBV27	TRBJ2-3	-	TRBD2	CATTVAGGYTRQYF	TGTGCCACCACCGTGGCGGGGGGATATACGAGGCAGTATTTT
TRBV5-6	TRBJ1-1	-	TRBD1	CASSVYGTANTEAFF	TGTGCCAGCAGCGTATACGGGACAGCGAACACTGAAGCTTTCTTT
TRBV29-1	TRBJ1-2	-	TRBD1	CSAGQGGENGYTF	TGCAGCGCAGGACAGGGGGGAGAGAACGGCTACACCTTC
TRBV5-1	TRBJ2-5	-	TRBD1	CASSHGQGRETQYF	TGCGCCAGCAGCCATGGACAGGGACGTGAGACCCAGTACTTC
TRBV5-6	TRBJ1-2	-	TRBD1	CASSLPFRDSYGYTF	TGTGCCAGCAGCTTACCTTTTCGGGACAGCTATGGCTACACCTTC
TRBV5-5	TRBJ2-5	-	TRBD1	CASSMDRGRETQYF	TGTGCCAGCAGCATGGACAGGGGACGAGAGACCCAGTACTTC
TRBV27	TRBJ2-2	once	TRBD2	CASSYSNGGAPPGELFF	TGTGCCAGCAGTTACTCGAACGGGGGGGCCCCCCCCGGGGAGCTGTTTTTT
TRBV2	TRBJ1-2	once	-	CASIGRTQRGGYTF	TGTGCCAGCATCGGCAGGACACAAAGGGGTGGCTACACCTTC
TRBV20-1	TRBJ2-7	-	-	CSASSSYEQYF	TGCAGTGCTTCATCCTCCTACGAGCAGTACTTC
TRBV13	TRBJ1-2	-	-	CASSLKAGADYGYTF	TGTGCCAGCAGCTTAAAGGCAGGGGCTGACTATGGCTACACCTTC
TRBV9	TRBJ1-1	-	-	CASSRDSQMNTEAFF	TGTGCCAGCAGCAGAGACAGCCAAATGAACACTGAAGCTTTCTTT
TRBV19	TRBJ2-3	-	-	CASSAMTSYDTQYF	TGTGCCAGTAGTGCCATGACTAGTTACGATACGCAGTATTTT
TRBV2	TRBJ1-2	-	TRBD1	CASSETGQVYGYTF	TGTGCCAGCAGTGAAACGGGACAGGTCTATGGCTACACCTTC
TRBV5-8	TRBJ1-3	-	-	CASSFQVTGNTIYF	TGTGCCAGCAGCTTCCAGGTTACCGGAAACACCATATATTTT
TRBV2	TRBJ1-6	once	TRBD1	CASSQTGALHF	TGTGCCAGCAGCCAGACAGGGGCCCTCCACTTT
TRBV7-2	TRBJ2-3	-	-	CASSLEVTGLEDTQYF	TGTGCCAGCAGCTTAGAAGTGACAGGCCTTGAGGATACGCAGTATTTT
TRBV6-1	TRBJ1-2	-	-	CASSEGPPTLVWLYGYTF	TGTGCCAGCAGTGAAGGGCCTCCAACGTTGGTTTGGCTCTATGGCTACACCTTC
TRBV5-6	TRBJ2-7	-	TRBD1	CASSWTGRPEQYF	TGTGCCAGCAGCTGGACAGGTCGACCCGAGCAGTACTTC
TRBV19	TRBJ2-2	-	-	CASSISLNTGELFF	TGTGCCAGTAGTATTTCACTAAACACCGGGGAGCTGTTTTTT
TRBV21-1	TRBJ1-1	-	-	CASSKAGDRLLNTEAFF	TGTGCCAGCAGCAAAGCCGGGGACAGATTATTGAACACTGAAGCTTTCTTT
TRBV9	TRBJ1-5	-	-	CASSASGLGQPQHF	TGTGCCAGCAGCGCCTCCGGGTTGGGTCAGCCCCAGCATTTT
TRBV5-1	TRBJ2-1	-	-	CASSLGGTGDNEQFF	TGCGCCAGCAGCTTGGGCGGGACGGGGGACAATGAGCAGTTCTTC
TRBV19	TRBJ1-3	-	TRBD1	CASTGQGFSGNTIYF	TGTGCCAGTACCGGACAGGGTTTTTCTGGAAACACCATATATTTT
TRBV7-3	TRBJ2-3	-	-	CASSFPVDF	TGTGCCAGCAGCTTCCCGGTGGATTTT
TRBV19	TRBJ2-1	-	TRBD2	CASSIGLANRNEQFF	TGTGCCAGTAGTATAGGACTAGCGAATCGCAATGAGCAGTTCTTC
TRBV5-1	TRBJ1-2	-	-	CASSLSSELNYGYTF	TGCGCCAGCAGCTTGAGTAGCGAGCTTAACTATGGCTACACCTTC
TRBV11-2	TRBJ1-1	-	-	CASSLAVPSEAFF	TGTGCCAGCAGCTTAGCAGTGCCGTCTGAAGCTTTCTTT
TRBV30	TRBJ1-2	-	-	CAWSVTGGYTF	TGTGCCTGGAGTGTTACGGGGGGCTACACCTTC
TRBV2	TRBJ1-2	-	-	CASSDDSPFSGYTF	TGTGCCAGCAGCGATGACAGCCCCTTCTCGGGCTACACCTTC
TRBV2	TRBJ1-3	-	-	CASSEGRYDTIYF	TGTGCCAGCAGTGAGGGCAGATATGACACCATATATTTT